This TCR beta chain appears in the sequencing data of a study of cytotoxic CD8 clonotypes in ibrutinib-treated CLL. Overall study findings and caveats: Starting clonality was above that of age-matched healthy donors and tracked circulating CD8+ T-cell counts. Sustained-remission patients were sampled at different times than progressing patients were.

With respect to this clone: The antigen is unknown.

Generated by immunoSEQ multiplex PCR, the TCRdb table keeps only in-frame clones and is missing some. The sample has fewer than 400,000 clones; approximately 67% are singletons. The TCR comes from a human donor with chronic lymphocytic leukemia. The source was PBMCs, collected after 36 months of ibrutinib treatment.

CDR3 DNA: TGTGCCAGTGCCCAACGGACAGGGGCGAACACTGAAGCTTTCTTT. Translating gives CASAQRTGANTEAFF. The V gene is TRBV27, the J gene TRBJ1-1, with 9 bases lining up with TRBD1. V gave up 9 bases and J gave up 1 base; unmatched junction bases: 9. The CDR3 has 15 amino acids. CDR1 MNHEY and CDR2 SMNVEV come from the germline V gene (reference sequence).